Sequencing of this T cell receptor (beta chain) was carried out in a study of early T cells in non-severe SARS-CoV-2 infection. This clonotype was detected many times. TCRdb fed the 5' RACE reads into MiXCR, producing one record per CDR3 protein. In the table there are more than 45,000 distinct CDR3 sequences, around 13% of which are singletons. The sequenced material came from whole blood. This TCR was sampled from an adult who was a healthcare worker with PCR-confirmed SARS-CoV-2 infection or an uninfected control (not recorded which).

The CDR3 DNA is TGTGCCAGTAGTATTGAGGCGGGGGTCGGCTACGAGCAGTACTTC. It yields the protein CASSIEAGVGYEQYF. The J gene is TRBJ2-7, the V gene TRBV19; 7 nucleotides agree with TRBD2. Germline V gene data show CDR1 as LNHDA and CDR2 as SQIVND (reference sequence). This CDR3 has 15 amino acids. The junction had 8 bases not matched to a gene; V was cut back by 3 bases and J by 3 bases.